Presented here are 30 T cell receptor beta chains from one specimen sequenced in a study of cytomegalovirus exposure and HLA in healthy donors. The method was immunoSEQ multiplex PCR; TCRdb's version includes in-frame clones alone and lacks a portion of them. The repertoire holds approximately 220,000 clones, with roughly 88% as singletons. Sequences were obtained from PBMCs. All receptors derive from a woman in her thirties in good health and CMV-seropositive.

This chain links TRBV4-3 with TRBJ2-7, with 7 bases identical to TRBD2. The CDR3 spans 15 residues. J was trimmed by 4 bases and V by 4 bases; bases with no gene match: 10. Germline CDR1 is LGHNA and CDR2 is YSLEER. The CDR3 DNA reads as TGCGCCAGCAGCCCAGGGCTAGCGGAAACATACGAGCAGTACTTC. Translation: CASSPGLAETYEQYF.

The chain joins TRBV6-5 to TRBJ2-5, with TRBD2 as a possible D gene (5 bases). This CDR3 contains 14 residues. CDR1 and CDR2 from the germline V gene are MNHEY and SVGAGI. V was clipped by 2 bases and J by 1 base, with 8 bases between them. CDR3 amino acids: CASSYRSGQETQYF. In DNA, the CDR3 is TGTGCCAGCAGTTACCGGAGCGGCCAAGAGACCCAGTACTTC.

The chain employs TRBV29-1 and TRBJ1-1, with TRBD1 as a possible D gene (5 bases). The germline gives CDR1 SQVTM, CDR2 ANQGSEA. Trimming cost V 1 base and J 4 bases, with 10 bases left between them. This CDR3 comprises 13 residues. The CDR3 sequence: CSVEVQGGTEAFF. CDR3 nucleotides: TGCAGCGTTGAAGTGCAGGGAGGCACTGAAGCTTTCTTT. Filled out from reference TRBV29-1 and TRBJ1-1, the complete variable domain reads SAVISQKPSRDICQRGTSLTIQCQVDSQVTMMFWYRQQPGQSLTLIATANQGSEATYESGFVIDKFPISRPNLTFSTLTVSNMSPEDSSIYLCSVEVQGGTEAFFGQGTRLTVV.

The CDR3, as DNA: TGTGCCAGCTCACCTCGACAAGAACAAGAGACCCAGTACTTC. Its translation: CASSPRQEQETQYF. The chain combines TRBV18 with TRBJ2-5; D is unclear. CDR3 length: 14 residues. The germline V gene encodes CDR1 KGHSH and CDR2 LQKENI. V lost 3 bases, J lost 2 bases, and 10 bases lay in between.

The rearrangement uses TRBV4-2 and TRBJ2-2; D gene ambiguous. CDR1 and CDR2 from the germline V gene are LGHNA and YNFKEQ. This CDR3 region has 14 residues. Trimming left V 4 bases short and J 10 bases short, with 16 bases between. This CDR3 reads CASSLKDRPLELFF. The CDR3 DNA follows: TGTGCCAGCAGCCTTAAAGACCGCCCTTTGGAGCTGTTTTTT.

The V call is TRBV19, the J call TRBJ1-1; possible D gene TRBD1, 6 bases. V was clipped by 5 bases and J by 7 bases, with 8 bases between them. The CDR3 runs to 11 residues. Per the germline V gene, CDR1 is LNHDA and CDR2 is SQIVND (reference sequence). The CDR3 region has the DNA TGTGCCAGTAGTGACAGGCTTGAAGCTTTCTTT. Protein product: CASSDRLEAFF.

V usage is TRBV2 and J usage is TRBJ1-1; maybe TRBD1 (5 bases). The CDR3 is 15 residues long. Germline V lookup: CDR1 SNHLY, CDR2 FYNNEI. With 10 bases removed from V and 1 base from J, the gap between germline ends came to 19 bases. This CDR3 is CANIIPDTSNTEAFF. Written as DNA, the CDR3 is TGTGCCAACATAATCCCGGACACCTCGAACACTGAAGCTTTCTTT. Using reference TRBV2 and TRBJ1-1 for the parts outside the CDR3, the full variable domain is EPEVTQTPSHQVTQMGQEVILRCVPISNHLYFYWYRQILGQKVEFLVSFYNNEISEKSEIFDDQFSVERPDGSNFTLKIRSTKLEDSAMYFCANIIPDTSNTEAFFGQGTRLTVV.

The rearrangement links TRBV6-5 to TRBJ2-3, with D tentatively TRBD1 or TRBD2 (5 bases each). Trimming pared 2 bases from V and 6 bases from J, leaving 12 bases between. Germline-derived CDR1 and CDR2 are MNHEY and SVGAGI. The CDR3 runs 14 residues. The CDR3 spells CASSYGTPRDTQYF. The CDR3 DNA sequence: TGTGCCAGCAGTTACGGGACCCCACGGGATACGCAGTATTTT.

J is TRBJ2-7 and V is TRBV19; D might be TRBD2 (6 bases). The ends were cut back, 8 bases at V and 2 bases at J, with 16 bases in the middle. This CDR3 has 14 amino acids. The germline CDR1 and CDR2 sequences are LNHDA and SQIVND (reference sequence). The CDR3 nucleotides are TGTGCCAGTCGCCGGGAGATGGGGGCCTACGAGCAGTACTTC. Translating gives CASRREMGAYEQYF. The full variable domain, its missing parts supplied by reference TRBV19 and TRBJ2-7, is DGGITQSPKYLFRKEGQNVTLSCEQNLNHDAMYWYRQDPGQGLRLIYYSQIVNDFQKGDIAEGYSVSREKKESFPLTVTSAQKNPTAFYLCASRREMGAYEQYFGPGTRLTVT.

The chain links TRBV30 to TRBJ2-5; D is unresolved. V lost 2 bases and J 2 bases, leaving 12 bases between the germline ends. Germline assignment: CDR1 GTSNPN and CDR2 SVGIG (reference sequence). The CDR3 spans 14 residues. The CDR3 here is CAWSSLAVQETQYF. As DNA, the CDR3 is TGTGCCTGGAGTTCCCTGGCGGTTCAAGAGACCCAGTACTTC.

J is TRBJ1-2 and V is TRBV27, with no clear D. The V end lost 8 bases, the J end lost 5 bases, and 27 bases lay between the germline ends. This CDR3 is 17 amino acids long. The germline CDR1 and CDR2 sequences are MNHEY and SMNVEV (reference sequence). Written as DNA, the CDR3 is TGTGCCAGCTGGAACCTAGCGAGCGGGCGCGGTCCTTATGGCTACACCTTC. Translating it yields CASWNLASGRGPYGYTF.

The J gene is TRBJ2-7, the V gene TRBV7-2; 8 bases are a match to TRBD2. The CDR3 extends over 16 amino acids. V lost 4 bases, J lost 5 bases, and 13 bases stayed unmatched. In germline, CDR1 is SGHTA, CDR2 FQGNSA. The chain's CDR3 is CASSWIPGTRSDEQYF. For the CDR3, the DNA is TGTGCCAGCAGCTGGATCCCCGGGACTAGGTCAGACGAGCAGTACTTC.

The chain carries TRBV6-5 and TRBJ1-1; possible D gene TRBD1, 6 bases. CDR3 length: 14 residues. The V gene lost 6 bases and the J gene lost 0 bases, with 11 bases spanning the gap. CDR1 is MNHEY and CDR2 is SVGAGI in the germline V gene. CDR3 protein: CASSTGHLNTEAFF. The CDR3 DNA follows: TGTGCCAGCAGCACGGGACATTTGAACACTGAAGCTTTCTTT.

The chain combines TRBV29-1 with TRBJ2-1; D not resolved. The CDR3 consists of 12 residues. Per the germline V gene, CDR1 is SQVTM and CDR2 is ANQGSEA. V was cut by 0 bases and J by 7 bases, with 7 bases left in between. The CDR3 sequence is CSVEEGFNEQFF. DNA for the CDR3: TGCAGCGTTGAAGAAGGATTTAATGAGCAGTTCTTC.

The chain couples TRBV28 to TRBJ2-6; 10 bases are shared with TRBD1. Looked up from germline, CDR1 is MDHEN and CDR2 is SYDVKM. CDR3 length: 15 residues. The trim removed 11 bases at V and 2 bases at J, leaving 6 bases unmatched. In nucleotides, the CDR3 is TGTGCCGCGAGGGGACAGGGGACTGGGGCCAACGTCCTGACTTTC. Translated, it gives CAARGQGTGANVLTF.

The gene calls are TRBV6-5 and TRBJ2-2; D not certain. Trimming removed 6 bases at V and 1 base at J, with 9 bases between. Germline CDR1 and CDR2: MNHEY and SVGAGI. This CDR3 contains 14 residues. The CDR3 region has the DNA TGTGCCAGCAGGTACGGACGGAACACCGGGGAGCTGTTTTTT. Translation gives CASRYGRNTGELFF.

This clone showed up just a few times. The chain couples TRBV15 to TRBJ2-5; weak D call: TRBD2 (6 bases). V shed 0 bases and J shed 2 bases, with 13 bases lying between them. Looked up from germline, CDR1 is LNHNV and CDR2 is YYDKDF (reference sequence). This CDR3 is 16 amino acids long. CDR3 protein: CATSRDSTSRQETQYF. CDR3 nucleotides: TGTGCCACCAGCAGAGATTCAACTAGCCGACAAGAGACCCAGTACTTC.

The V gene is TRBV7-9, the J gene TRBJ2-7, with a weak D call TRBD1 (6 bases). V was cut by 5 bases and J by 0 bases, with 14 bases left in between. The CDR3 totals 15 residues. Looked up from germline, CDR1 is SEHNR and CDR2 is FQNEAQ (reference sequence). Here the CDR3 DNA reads TGTGCCAGCAGCCTAACAGGGCTCTTCTCCTACGAGCAGTACTTC. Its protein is CASSLTGLFSYEQYF.

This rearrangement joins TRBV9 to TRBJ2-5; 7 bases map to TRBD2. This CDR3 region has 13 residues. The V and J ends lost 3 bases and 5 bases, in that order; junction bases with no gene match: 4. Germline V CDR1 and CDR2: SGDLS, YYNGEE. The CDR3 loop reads CASSAGGRETQYF. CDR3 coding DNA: TGTGCCAGCAGCGCGGGGGGAAGGGAGACCCAGTACTTC.

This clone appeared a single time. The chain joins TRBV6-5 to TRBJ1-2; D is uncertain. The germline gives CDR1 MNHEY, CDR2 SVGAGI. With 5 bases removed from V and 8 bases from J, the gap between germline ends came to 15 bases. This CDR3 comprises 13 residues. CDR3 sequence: CASSQTGNRGYTF. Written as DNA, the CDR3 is TGTGCCAGCAGTCAGACGGGGAATCGGGGCTACACCTTC.

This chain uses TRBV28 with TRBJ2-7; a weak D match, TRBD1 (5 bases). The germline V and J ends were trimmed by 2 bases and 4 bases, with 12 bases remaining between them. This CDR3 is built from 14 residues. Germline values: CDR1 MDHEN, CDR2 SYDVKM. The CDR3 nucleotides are TGTGCCAGCAGTTTAACAGGCCCCGGTTACGAGCAGTACTTC. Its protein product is CASSLTGPGYEQYF.

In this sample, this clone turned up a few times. CDR3 nucleotide sequence: TGTGCCAGCGAGCAGTCGGGGATCCATGGCTACACCTTC. Translation gives CASEQSGIHGYTF. The V and J genes are TRBV7-9 and TRBJ1-2; D is ambiguous. V shed 8 bases and J shed 6 bases, with 16 bases lying between them. CDR3 length equals 13 residues. Germline CDR1 SEHNR, CDR2 FQNEAQ (reference sequence).

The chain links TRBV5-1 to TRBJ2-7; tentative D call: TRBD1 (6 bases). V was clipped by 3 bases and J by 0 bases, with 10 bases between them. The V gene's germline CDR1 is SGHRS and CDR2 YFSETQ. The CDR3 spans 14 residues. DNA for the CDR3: TGCGCCAGCAGCTGGAGGACAGCCTCCTACGAGCAGTACTTC. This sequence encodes CASSWRTASYEQYF.

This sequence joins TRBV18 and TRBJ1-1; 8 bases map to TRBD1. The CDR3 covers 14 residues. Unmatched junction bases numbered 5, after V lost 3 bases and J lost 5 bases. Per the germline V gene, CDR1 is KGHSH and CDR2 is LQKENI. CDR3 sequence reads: CASSPSTGGTEAFF. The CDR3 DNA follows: TGTGCCAGCTCACCGTCTACAGGGGGGACTGAAGCTTTCTTT.

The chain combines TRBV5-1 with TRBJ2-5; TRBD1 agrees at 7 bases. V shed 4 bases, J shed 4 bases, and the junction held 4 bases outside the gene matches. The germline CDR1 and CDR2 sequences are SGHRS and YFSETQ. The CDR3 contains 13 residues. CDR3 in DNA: TGCGCCAGCAGCGCAAACAGGGGAGAGACCCAGTACTTC. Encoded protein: CASSANRGETQYF.

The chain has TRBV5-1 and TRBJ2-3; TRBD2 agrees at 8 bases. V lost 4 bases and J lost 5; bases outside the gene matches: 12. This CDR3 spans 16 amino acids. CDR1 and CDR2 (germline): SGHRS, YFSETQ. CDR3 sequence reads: CASSPRTSPEVDTQYF. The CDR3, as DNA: TGCGCCAGCAGCCCCAGGACTAGCCCAGAGGTAGATACGCAGTATTTT.

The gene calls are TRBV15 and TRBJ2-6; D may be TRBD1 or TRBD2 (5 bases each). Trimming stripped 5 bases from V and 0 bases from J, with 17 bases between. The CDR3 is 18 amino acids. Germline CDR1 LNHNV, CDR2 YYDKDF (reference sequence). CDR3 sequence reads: CATSGDPQGLSGANVLTF. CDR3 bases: TGTGCCACCAGCGGGGACCCTCAGGGCCTCTCTGGGGCCAACGTCCTGACTTTC.

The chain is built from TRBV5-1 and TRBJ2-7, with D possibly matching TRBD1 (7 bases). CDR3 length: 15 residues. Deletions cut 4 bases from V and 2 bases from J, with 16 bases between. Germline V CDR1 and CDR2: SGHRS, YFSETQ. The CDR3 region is CASSAGQFPTYEQYF. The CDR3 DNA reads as TGCGCCAGCAGCGCGGGACAGTTCCCAACCTACGAGCAGTACTTC.

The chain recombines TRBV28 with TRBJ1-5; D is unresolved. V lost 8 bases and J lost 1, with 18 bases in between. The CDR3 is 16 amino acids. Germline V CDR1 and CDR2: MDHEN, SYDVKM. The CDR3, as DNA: TGTGCCAGCGGGGAACTTCCAGGACGGAGCAATCAGCCCCAGCATTTT. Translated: CASGELPGRSNQPQHF.

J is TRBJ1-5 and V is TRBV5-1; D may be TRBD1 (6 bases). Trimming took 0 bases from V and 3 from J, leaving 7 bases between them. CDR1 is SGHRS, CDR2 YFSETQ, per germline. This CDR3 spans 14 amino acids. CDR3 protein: CASSLGGPNQPQHF. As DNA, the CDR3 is TGCGCCAGCAGCTTGGGGGGGCCCAATCAGCCCCAGCATTTT.